The rows below give T cell receptor beta chains drawn from one sample of a study of OX40 agonist ivuxolimab in advanced cancers. Method: immunoSEQ multiplex PCR; TCRdb's copy keeps in-frame clones and lacks some. The sample consists of over 65,000 clones, roughly 86% of them appearing once. The sample in question was CD4+ or CD8+ T cells sorted from blood, obtained in a trial of the OX40 agonist ivuxolimab. The receptors here all came from an adult with an advanced solid tumor such as melanoma, head and neck, liver or kidney cancer. Both conserved end residues are part of each CDR3. The D gene is left open where the match is weak.

D gene | J gene | V gene | CDR3 protein | CDR3 DNA
. | TRBJ1-5 | TRBV7-2 | CASSPRGQSSQPQHF | TGTGCCAGCAGCCCTCGGGGACAAAGTTCCCAGCCCCAGCATTTT
TRBD1 | TRBJ2-2 | TRBV6-4 | CASSNRGLGGELFF | TGTGCCAGCAGTAACAGGGGGCTCGGCGGGGAGCTGTTTTTT
. | TRBJ2-1 | TRBV2 | CATRQREINNEQFF | TGTGCCACCCGACAACGGGAGATAAACAATGAGCAGTTCTTC
TRBD1 | TRBJ1-1 | TRBV5-1 | CASSETGVDAFF | TGCGCCAGCAGCGAGACAGGGGTGGACGCTTTCTTT
. | TRBJ2-3 | TRBV27 | CASSSPGPTTDTQYF | TGTGCCAGCAGTTCTCCGGGACCTACGACAGATACGCAGTATTTT
TRBD2 | TRBJ2-1 | TRBV5-1 | CASSLAGLAGGHEQFF | TGCGCCAGCAGCTTGGCCGGACTAGCGGGAGGGCATGAGCAGTTCTTC
. | TRBJ1-3 | TRBV19 | CASFGRAPTGNTIYF | TGTGCCAGTTTTGGCCGAGCGCCCACTGGAAACACCATATATTTT
. | TRBJ2-2 | TRBV5-4 | CASSFGSSFNTGELFF | TGTGCCAGCAGCTTTGGTTCTAGTTTCAACACCGGGGAGCTGTTTTTT
TRBD1 | TRBJ2-7 | TRBV30 | CAWVSRDRVSEQYF | TGTGCCTGGGTTAGTCGGGACAGGGTTTCCGAGCAGTACTTC
. | TRBJ2-7 | TRBV5-1 | CASNRDGSYEQYF | TGCGCCAGCAACCGGGACGGCTCCTACGAGCAGTACTTC
TRBD1 | TRBJ2-7 | TRBV4-3 | CASSHMGQGVYEQYF | TGCGCCAGCAGCCACATGGGACAGGGGGTCTACGAGCAGTACTTC
TRBD2 | TRBJ2-1 | TRBV9 | CASSVDLAGVAEQFF | TGTGCCAGCAGCGTAGACCTAGCGGGAGTAGCCGAGCAGTTCTTC
. | TRBJ2-1 | TRBV5-1 | CASRKDNEQFF | TGCGCCAGCAGGAAAGACAATGAGCAGTTCTTC
TRBD1 | TRBJ2-1 | TRBV5-4 | CASSQTGVSYNEQFF | TGTGCCAGCAGCCAGACAGGGGTCTCCTACAATGAGCAGTTCTTC
. | TRBJ2-3 | TRBV19 | CASSLRSGSTDTQYF | TGTGCCAGTAGTCTACGAAGCGGGAGCACAGATACGCAGTATTTT